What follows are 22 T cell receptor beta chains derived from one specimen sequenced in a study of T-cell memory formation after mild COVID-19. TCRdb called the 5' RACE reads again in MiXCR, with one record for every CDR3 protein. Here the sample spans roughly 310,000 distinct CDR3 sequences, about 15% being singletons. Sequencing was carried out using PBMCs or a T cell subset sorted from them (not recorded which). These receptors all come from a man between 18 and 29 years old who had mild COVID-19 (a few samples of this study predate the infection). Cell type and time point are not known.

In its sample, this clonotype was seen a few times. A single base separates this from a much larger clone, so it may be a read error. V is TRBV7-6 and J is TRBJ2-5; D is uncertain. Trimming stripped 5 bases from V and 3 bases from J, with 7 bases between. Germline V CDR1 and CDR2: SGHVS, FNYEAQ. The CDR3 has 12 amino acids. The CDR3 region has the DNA TGTGCCAGCAGCCCAGTGAAAGAGACCCAGTACTTC. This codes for CASSPVKETQYF.

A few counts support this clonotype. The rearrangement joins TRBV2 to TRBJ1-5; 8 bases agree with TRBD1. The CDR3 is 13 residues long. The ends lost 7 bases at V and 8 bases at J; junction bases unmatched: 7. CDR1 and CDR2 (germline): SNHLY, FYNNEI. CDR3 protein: CASTNRGREPQHF. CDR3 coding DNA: TGTGCCAGCACCAACAGGGGGAGGGAGCCCCAGCATTTT.

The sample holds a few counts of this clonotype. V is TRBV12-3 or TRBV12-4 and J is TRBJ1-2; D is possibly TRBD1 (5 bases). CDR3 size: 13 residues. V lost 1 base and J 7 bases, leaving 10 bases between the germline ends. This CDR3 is CASSLDGAGGYTF. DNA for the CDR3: TGTGCCAGCAGTTTAGACGGGGCGGGTGGCTACACCTTC.

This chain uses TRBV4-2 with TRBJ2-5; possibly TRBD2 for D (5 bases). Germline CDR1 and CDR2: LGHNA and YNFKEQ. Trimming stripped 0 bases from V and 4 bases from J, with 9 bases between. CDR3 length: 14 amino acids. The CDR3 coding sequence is TGTGCCAGCAGCCAAGAGAACGGGGTAGAGACCCAGTACTTC. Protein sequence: CASSQENGVETQYF.

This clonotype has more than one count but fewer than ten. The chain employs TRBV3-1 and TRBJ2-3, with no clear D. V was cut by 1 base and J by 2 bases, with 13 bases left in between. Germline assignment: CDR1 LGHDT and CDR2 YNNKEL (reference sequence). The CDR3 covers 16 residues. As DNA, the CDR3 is TGTGCCAGCAGCCAAGCCCTTCGACTGAACACAGATACGCAGTATTTT. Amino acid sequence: CASSQALRLNTDTQYF.

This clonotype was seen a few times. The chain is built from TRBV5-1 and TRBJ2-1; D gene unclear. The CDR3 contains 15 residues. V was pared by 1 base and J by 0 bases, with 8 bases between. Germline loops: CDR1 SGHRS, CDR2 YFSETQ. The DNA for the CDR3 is TGCGCCAGCAGCTTGTCCCAGAGCTCCTACAATGAGCAGTTCTTC. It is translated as CASSLSQSSYNEQFF.

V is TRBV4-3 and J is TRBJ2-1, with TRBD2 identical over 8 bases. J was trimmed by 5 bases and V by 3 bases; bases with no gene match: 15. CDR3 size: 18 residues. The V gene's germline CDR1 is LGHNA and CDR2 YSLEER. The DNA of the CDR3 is TGCGCCAGCAGCCAGGAACGACTGCTAGCGGGCGCCCACAATGAGCAGTTCTTC. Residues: CASSQERLLAGAHNEQFF.

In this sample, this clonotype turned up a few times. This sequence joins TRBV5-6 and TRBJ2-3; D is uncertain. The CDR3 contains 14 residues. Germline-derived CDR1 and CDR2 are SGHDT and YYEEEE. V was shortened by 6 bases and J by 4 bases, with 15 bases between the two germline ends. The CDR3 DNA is TGTGCCAGCACCCTAAAGTGGCTTTCAGATACGCAGTATTTT. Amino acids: CASTLKWLSDTQYF. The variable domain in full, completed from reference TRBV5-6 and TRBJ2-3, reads DAGVTQSPTHLIKTRGQQVTLRCSPKSGHDTVSWYQQALGQGPQFIFQYYEEEERQRGNFPDRFSGHQFPNYSSELNVNALLLGDSALYLCASTLKWLSDTQYFGPGTRLTVL.

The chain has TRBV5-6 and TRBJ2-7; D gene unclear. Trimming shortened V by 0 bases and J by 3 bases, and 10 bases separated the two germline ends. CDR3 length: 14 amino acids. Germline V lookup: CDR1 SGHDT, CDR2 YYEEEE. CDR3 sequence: CASSLGVQIYEQYV. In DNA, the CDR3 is TGTGCCAGCAGCTTGGGGGTTCAAATCTACGAGCAGTACGTC.

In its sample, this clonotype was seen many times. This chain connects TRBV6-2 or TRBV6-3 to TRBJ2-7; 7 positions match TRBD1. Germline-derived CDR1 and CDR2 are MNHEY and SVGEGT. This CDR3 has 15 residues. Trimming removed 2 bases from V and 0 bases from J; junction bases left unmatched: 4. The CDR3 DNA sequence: TGTGCCAGCAGTTACCAGGGGGAGAGCTCCTACGAGCAGTACTTC. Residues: CASSYQGESSYEQYF.

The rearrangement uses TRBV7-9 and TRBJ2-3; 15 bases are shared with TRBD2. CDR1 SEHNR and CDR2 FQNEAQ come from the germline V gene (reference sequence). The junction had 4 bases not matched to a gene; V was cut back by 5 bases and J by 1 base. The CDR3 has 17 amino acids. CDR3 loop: CASSGLAGGPGTDTQYF. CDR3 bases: TGTGCCAGCAGCGGACTAGCGGGGGGGCCTGGCACAGATACGCAGTATTTT.

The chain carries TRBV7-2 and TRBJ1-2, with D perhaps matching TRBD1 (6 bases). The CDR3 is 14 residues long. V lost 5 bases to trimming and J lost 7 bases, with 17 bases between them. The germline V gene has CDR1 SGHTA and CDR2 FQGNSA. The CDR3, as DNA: TGTGCCAGCAGCATATTACGGGACACCCGTGGCTACACCTTC. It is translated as CASSILRDTRGYTF.

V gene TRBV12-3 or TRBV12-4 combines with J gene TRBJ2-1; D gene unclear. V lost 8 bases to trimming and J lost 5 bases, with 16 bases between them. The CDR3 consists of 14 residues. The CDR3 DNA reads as TGTGCCAGCGAGATGGTAGCTCCTGACAATGAGCAGTTCTTC. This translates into CASEMVAPDNEQFF.

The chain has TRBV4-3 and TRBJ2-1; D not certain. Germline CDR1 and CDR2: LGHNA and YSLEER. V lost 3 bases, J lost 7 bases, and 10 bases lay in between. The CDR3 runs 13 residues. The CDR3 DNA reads TGCGCCAGCAGCCAGCACTTCATGAATGAGCAGTTCTTC. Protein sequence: CASSQHFMNEQFF.

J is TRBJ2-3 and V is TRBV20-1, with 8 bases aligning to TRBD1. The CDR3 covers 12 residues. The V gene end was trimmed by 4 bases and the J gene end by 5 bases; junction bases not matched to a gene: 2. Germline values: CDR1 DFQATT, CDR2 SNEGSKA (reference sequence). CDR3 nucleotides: TGCAGTGCTAAACAGGGGGTAGATACGCAGTATTTT. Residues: CSAKQGVDTQYF.

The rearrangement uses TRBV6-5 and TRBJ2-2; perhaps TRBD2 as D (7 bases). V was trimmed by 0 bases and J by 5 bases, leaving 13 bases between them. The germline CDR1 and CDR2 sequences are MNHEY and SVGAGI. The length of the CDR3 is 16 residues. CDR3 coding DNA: TGTGCCAGCAGTTACTCTAACGGGGGGCGGACCGGGGAGCTGTTTTTT. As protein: CASSYSNGGRTGELFF.

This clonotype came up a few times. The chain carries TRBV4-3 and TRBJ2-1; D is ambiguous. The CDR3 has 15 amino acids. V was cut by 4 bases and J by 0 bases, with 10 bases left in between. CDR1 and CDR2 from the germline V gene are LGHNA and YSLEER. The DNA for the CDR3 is TGCGCCAGCAGCCGGGCGGCTAACTCCTACAATGAGCAGTTCTTC. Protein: CASSRAANSYNEQFF.

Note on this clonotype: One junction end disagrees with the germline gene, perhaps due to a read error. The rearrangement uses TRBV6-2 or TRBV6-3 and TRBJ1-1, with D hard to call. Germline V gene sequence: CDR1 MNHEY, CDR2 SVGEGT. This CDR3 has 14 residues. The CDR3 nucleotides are TGTGCCAGCAGTTACGGGCCTCTGGGTACTGAAGCTTTTTTT. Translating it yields CASSYGPLGTEAFF.

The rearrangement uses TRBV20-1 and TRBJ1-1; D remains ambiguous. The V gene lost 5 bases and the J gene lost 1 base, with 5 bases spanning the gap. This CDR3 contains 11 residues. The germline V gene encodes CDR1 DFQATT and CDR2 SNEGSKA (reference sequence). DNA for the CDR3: TGCAGTGCTCCCGGGAACACTGAAGCTTTCTTT. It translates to CSAPGNTEAFF.

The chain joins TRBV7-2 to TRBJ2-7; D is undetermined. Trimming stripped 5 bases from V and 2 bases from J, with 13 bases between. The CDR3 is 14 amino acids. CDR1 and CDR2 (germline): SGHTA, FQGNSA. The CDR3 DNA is TGTGCCAGCAGCACCCGGACGCCACCCTACGAGCAGTACTTC. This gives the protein CASSTRTPPYEQYF.

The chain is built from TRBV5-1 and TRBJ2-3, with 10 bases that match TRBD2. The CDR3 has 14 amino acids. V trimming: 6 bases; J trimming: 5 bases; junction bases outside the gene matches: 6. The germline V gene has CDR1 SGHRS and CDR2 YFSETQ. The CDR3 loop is CASTASGGGDTQYF. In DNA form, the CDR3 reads TGCGCCAGCACCGCAAGCGGGGGGGGAGATACGCAGTATTTT. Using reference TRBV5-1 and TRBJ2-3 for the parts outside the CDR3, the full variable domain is KAGVTQTPRYLIKTRGQQVTLSCSPISGHRSVSWYQQTPGQGLQFLFEYFSETQRNKGNFPGRFSGRQFSNSRSEMNVSTLELGDSALYLCASTASGGGDTQYFGPGTRLTVL.

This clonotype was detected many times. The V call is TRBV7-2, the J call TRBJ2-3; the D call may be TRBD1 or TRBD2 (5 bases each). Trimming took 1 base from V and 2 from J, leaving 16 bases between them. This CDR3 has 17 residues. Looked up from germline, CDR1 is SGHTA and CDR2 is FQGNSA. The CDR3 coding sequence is TGTGCCAGCAGCTTAGGGGTCCAACGGGGCACCACAGATACGCAGTATTTT. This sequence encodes CASSLGVQRGTTDTQYF.